This T cell receptor beta chain was identified during a study of control samples from healthy donors and cancer patients. The CDR3 spans 14 residues. Germline V CDR1 and CDR2: KGHSH, LQKENI. The ends lost 2 bases at V and 6 bases at J; junction bases unmatched: 4. On this clone itself: Distinct nucleotide sequences in the sample also encode this CDR3.

This table comes from immunoSEQ multiplex PCR, and its TCRdb copy is limited to in-frame clones, with some not included. The sample shows about 170,000 clones, about nine tenths of them seen only once. The rearrangement joins TRBV18 to TRBJ1-5; 7 bases align to TRBD1. The TCR was taken from a woman in her twenties or thirties in good health. Sample: blood. The CDR3 spells CASSPGGGGQPQHF. CDR3 nucleotides: TGTGCCAGCTCACCAGGAGGGGGCGGTCAGCCCCAGCATTTT.